This TCR beta chain originates from a study of CD8+ T cells in alopecia areata. Study observations and caveats: Clonality was higher in lesional than normal scalp, especially in alopecia totalis/universalis. When scalp samples are sequenced, resident alphabeta T cells of normal skin are also captured. Clarity of TCR sharing across patients fell short of that in mice, possibly HLA-related.

PBMC-derived CD4+ and CD8+ T cells were sorted. cDNA reverse transcribed from extracted RNA served as the sequencing template. The assay was immunoSEQ multiplex PCR, and TCRdb's table has in-frame clones only and misses some. The data hold about 120,000 clones, with 55% to 80% observed a single time. A note on this clone: Its target is not known.

Material for sequencing was CD4+ T cells sorted from blood. The receptor comes from a human donor in good health.

The CDR3 is CASSFGTGGETQYF. DNA for the CDR3: TGCGCCAGCAGCTTCGGGACAGGAGGGGAGACCCAGTACTTC. The chain combines TRBV5-1 with TRBJ2-5; 8 bases fit TRBD1. Losses at the gene ends were 2 bases for V and 5 bases for J; bases not matched to a gene: 5. Germline V CDR1 and CDR2: SGHRS, YFSETQ. This CDR3 comprises 14 residues.